This T cell receptor beta chain was found in a study of CD8 T cells in Susac syndrome. Study-level findings and limits: It was acknowledged in the study that its TCR sequencing and HLA analysis involved a relatively small number of individuals.

This CDR3 region has 17 residues. V gave up 2 bases and J gave up 5 bases; unmatched junction bases: 6. Germline V gene data show CDR1 as MNHEY and CDR2 as SVGAGI. The RNA input was roughly 0.45 to 1 ug, and it was reverse transcribed with random hexamers. It was immunoSEQ multiplex PCR that amplified TCR beta CDR3 across 54 Vbeta and 13 Jbeta. One entry per CDR3 protein results from TCRdb running MiXCR on the immunoSEQ multiplex PCR reads. The table shows some 130,000 distinct CDR3 sequences, with over 75% occurring only once. This clonotype appeared once. The target antigen is unknown. Multiple sclerosis controls were treatment-naive patients with stable or active relapsing-remitting disease. FACS enriched CD8+ TEMRA cells, while bulk CD8+ and CD4+ were negatively isolated.

The clonotype was recovered from a human donor with multiple sclerosis. Material: CD8+ T cells from PBMCs. The chain carries TRBV6-5 and TRBJ2-1; 13 positions match TRBD2. The CDR3 region has the DNA TGTGCCAGCAGTTACGGACTAGCGGGGGAATCGGACAATGAGCAGTTCTTC. This encodes CASSYGLAGESDNEQFF.